A single sample gave rise to the 12 T cell receptor beta chains below, sequenced in a study of T cell repertoires and Cas9 in healthy adults. TCRdb keeps only in-frame clones here, not all; method: immunoSEQ multiplex PCR. The sample has tens of thousands of clones, about 89% seen once. Sequencing was done on a sample of CD4+ effector T cells (CD127+, CD25-, CD137-, CD154-) from PBMCs; culture status not recorded. The receptors come from a human donor in good health.

The DNA for the CDR3 is TGTGCCAGCAGCTTCCTCCAGGGGCTTAACACCGGGGAGCTGTTTTTT. Amino acids: CASSFLQGLNTGELFF. The chain has TRBV11-3 and TRBJ2-2, with D possibly matching TRBD1 (6 bases). Germline CDR1 is SGHNT and CDR2 is YENEEA. The CDR3 spans 16 residues. Trimming cost V 3 bases and J 2 bases, with 13 bases left between them.

The chain has TRBV14 and TRBJ2-6; the D gene could be TRBD1 or TRBD2 (6 bases each). Trimming removed 4 bases from V and 2 bases from J, with 9 bases in between. The CDR3 is 15 amino acids. Germline V lookup: CDR1 SGHDN, CDR2 FVKESK. DNA of the CDR3: TGTGCCAGCAGCCGGGGGGCCCCTGGGGCCAACGTCCTGACTTTC. Translation gives CASSRGAPGANVLTF.

The chain has TRBV6-1 and TRBJ1-2; perhaps TRBD1 as D (5 bases). V gave up 3 bases and J gave up 5 bases, with 16 bases separating them. The CDR3 is 15 residues long. From germline, CDR1 is MNHNS and CDR2 SASEGT. DNA of the CDR3: TGTGCCAGCAGTGATCCAGCTGGGCAGGGTTATGGCTACACCTTC. Translated, it gives CASSDPAGQGYGYTF.

There are a few counts of this clone. The chain combines TRBV5-6 with TRBJ2-7; D ambiguous. The CDR3 is 13 residues long. CDR1 is SGHDT and CDR2 is YYEEEE in the germline V gene. Deletions cut 2 bases from V and 2 bases from J, with 8 bases between. The CDR3 region has the DNA TGTGCCAGCAGCTTTCCGCACACCTACGAGCAGTACTTC. Translated: CASSFPHTYEQYF.

The rearrangement uses TRBV4-2 and TRBJ2-2; possible D gene TRBD2, 5 bases. The CDR3 runs 13 residues. V lost 2 bases and J 6 bases, leaving 7 bases between the germline ends. Germline lookup yields CDR1 LGHNA and CDR2 YNFKEQ. Here the CDR3 DNA reads TGTGCCAGCAGCCAAACTAGTGCCGGGGAGCTGTTTTTT. Protein sequence: CASSQTSAGELFF.

The chain has TRBV6-1 and TRBJ1-1; no definite D call. CDR1 and CDR2 (germline): MNHNS, SASEGT. V was pared by 3 bases and J by 5 bases, with 16 bases between. There are 15 residues in the CDR3. The CDR3 nucleotides are TGTGCCAGCAGTGACCTCGGGGAAGGGAGGACTGAAGCTTTCTTT. Its protein is CASSDLGEGRTEAFF.

This clone was seen a single time. The chain couples TRBV7-2 to TRBJ2-1; a possible D gene is TRBD2 (5 bases). CDR3 length: 15 residues. Between the trimmed V and J ends, which lost 5 bases and 2 bases, there was a span of 13 bases. CDR1 and CDR2 (germline): SGHTA, FQGNSA. CDR3 sequence (DNA): TGTGCCAGCAGCCAAACTAGAGACCCCTACAATGAGCAGTTCTTC. Protein: CASSQTRDPYNEQFF. The full variable domain, completed using reference TRBV7-2 and TRBJ2-1, is GAGVSQSPSNKVTEKGKDVELRCDPISGHTALYWYRQSLGQGLEFLIYFQGNSAPDKSGLPSDRFSAERTGGSVSTLTIQRTQQEDSAVYLCASSQTRDPYNEQFFGPGTRLTVL.

The rearrangement links TRBV11-2 to TRBJ2-3, with TRBD2 matching 9 bases. The CDR3 runs to 16 residues. Trimming at V came to 1 base and at J to 4 bases, leaving 6 bases not matched to a gene. Germline CDR1 is SGHAT and CDR2 is FQNNGV. The DNA for the CDR3 is TGTGCCAGCAGCTTAGGGCTAGCGGGGTGGGCAGATACGCAGTATTTT. Translated, it gives CASSLGLAGWADTQYF.

There are a few counts of this clone. The chain carries TRBV28 and TRBJ1-4, with 8 bases fitting TRBD1. The CDR3 loop spans 18 amino acids. The germline CDR1 and CDR2 sequences are MDHEN and SYDVKM. Trimming removed 4 bases from V and 5 bases from J; junction bases left unmatched: 15. The CDR3 reads CASSYKTGVGGLNEKLFF. The DNA for the CDR3 is TGTGCCAGCAGTTACAAGACAGGGGTGGGTGGGTTAAATGAAAAACTGTTTTTT.

The chain links TRBV25-1 to TRBJ2-7, with D perhaps assigned TRBD1 or TRBD2 (7 bases each). Looked up from germline, CDR1 is MGHDK and CDR2 is SYGVNS. V was pared by 3 bases and J by 6 bases, with 18 bases between. The CDR3 contains 15 residues. The CDR3 loop is CASSDAGAGGGEQYF. The CDR3 coding sequence is TGTGCCAGCAGTGACGCGGGGGCAGGGGGGGGCGAGCAGTACTTC.

The chain has TRBV7-2 and TRBJ2-7; D possibly corresponds to TRBD2 (5 bases). Trimming took off 4 bases at V and 5 bases at J, with 12 bases between the two ends. The CDR3 loop spans 13 amino acids. In germline, CDR1 is SGHTA, CDR2 FQGNSA. The CDR3 DNA sequence: TGTGCCAGCAGCTCTCGGGGTGGGGACGAGCAGTACTTC. This gives the protein CASSSRGGDEQYF.

The chain recombines TRBV15 with TRBJ2-2; no definite D call. Germline-derived CDR1 and CDR2 are LNHNV and YYDKDF (reference sequence). CDR3 length equals 16 residues. V lost 5 bases to trimming and J lost 1 base, with 14 bases between them. The CDR3 DNA follows: TGTGCCACCAGCCCCTCACTGACTGTGAACACCGGGGAGCTGTTTTTT. It yields the protein CATSPSLTVNTGELFF.